Listed below are T cell receptor beta chains from one sample, sequenced in a study of Ad26.COV2.S vaccination and SARS-CoV-2 variants. Method: immunoSEQ multiplex PCR; TCRdb's copy keeps in-frame clones and lacks some. This sample has under 300,000 clones; 87% occur once, and the top ten carry just under 3%. This material consisted of peripheral blood, taken in a trial of Ad26.COV2.S vaccine versus placebo. The receptors were sampled from a person aged 18-65 years who received the Ad26.COV2.S COVID-19 vaccine or a placebo. The CDR3 runs from the conserved cysteine through the conserved F or W. The D gene is left open where the match is weak. Only some rows state a clone size, as once, few, many or a class for expanded clones.

TRBJ1-2,-,TRBV27,-,TGTGCCAGCCGCCCTCCGGGACTTGGTGGCTACACCTTC,CASRPPGLGGYTF
TRBJ1-1,-,TRBV30,-,TGTGCCTGGACCCTCGGCGGGGAAGCTTTCTTT,CAWTLGGEAFF
TRBJ2-1,-,TRBV20-1,-,TGCAGTGCTCATAGCTACAATGAGCAGTTCTTC,CSAHSYNEQFF
TRBJ2-5,-,TRBV6-5,-,TGTGCCAGCAGCCTCGGCCCTTGGGAGACCCAGTACTTC,CASSLGPWETQYF
TRBJ2-1,-,TRBV7-9,-,TGTGCCAGCAGCTTAGCACTGGCGTACAATGAGCAGTTCTTC,CASSLALAYNEQFF
TRBJ2-3,few,TRBV3-1/TRBV3-2,TRBD2,TGTGCCAGCAGCCCACTCACTAGCGGGAGTAGGGACACGCAGTATTTT,CASSPLTSGSRDTQYF
TRBJ2-3,-,TRBV4-2,TRBD2,TGTGCCAGCAGCCAAGAGTCCACTAGCGGGTTCTCTAGCACAGATACGCAGTATTTT,CASSQESTSGFSSTDTQYF
TRBJ1-2,-,TRBV6-5,TRBD1,TGTGCCAGCAGGGCCGGGACAGCACTTTATGGCTACACCTTC,CASRAGTALYGYTF
TRBJ2-3,-,TRBV24-1,-,TGTGCCACCAGTGATTTTCAGGGATTCAAGGGCACAGATACGCAGTATTTT,CATSDFQGFKGTDTQYF
TRBJ2-3,-,TRBV7-2,-,TGTGCCAGCAGCCTCGTCCGGGGGGATACGCAGTATTTT,CASSLVRGDTQYF
TRBJ1-2,-,TRBV6-5,TRBD1,TGTGCCAGCAGTTACTACGCGGGACAGGGGATGAATGGCTACACCTTC,CASSYYAGQGMNGYTF
TRBJ2-2,-,TRBV18,TRBD1,TGTGCCAGCTCACAACAGGGGCCCCAGAACACCGGGGAGCTGTTTTTT,CASSQQGPQNTGELFF
TRBJ1-4,-,TRBV7-9,TRBD1,TGTGCCAGCGCCAGGACAGGGGGGAATGAAAAACTGTTTTTT,CASARTGGNEKLFF
TRBJ2-1,-,TRBV7-3,TRBD2,TGTGCCAGCAGCCGGACTAGCGGGATTAAGAGTGAGCAGTTCTTC,CASSRTSGIKSEQFF
TRBJ2-7,-,TRBV4-2,TRBD1,TGTGCCAGCAGCCACGAACAGGGGGCGCGCTACGAGCAGTACTTC,CASSHEQGARYEQYF
TRBJ2-1,-,TRBV2,TRBD2,TGTGCCAGCAGTGGGCGGGGGTACAATGAGCAGTTCTTC,CASSGRGYNEQFF
TRBJ1-1,-,TRBV30,-,TGTGCCTGGAAACTACGGGGTGAAGCTTTCTTT,CAWKLRGEAFF
TRBJ2-7,-,TRBV9,-,TGTGCCAGCAGCGTAGGAGACACCTTGAAGCAGTACTTC,CASSVGDTLKQYF
TRBJ1-5,-,TRBV18,-,TGTGCCAGCTCACCCTCGGTTGGGCAGCCCCAGCATTTT,CASSPSVGQPQHF
TRBJ2-2,-,TRBV7-9,-,TGTGCCAGCAGCCCTACTGCGGAACAGGAAAACACCGGGGAGCTGTTTTTT,CASSPTAEQENTGELFF
TRBJ1-2,-,TRBV5-1,-,TGCGCCAGCAGCTTGGAGGGAGGACAGTACTATGGCTACACCTTC,CASSLEGGQYYGYTF
TRBJ2-3,few,TRBV7-9,-,TGTGCCAGCAGCTTAGGTTTCGGGGGAACAGATACGCAGTATTTT,CASSLGFGGTDTQYF
TRBJ2-2,-,TRBV5-4,TRBD1,TGTGCCAGCAGCTTTACAGGGGGTGACACCGGGGAGCTGTTTTTT,CASSFTGGDTGELFF
TRBJ2-7,-,TRBV11-1,-,TGTGCCAGCAGCTCTGGGGAAGGATGGGGCGAGCAGTACTTC,CASSSGEGWGEQYF